The entry that follows covers one T cell receptor (beta chain) sequence. Its specificity is unknown. This CDR3 spans 14 amino acids. V lost 4 bases and J lost 3, with 10 bases in between. The germline gives CDR1 LNHDA, CDR2 SQIVND (reference sequence). The data were taken from a study of radiation and T cells in renal cell carcinoma. Looking at the study overall: Nephrectomy followed 15 Gy stereotactic body radiation by 4 weeks.

Time point indicated: blood 2 weeks post-SBRT. Sample treatment: 15 Gy SBRT to primary tumor, nephrectomy 4 weeks later. Serial blood draws occurred at baseline and 2 and 4 weeks post-SBRT. Whole-study findings and limits: Top tumor clonotypes rose in blood 2 weeks post-radiation, then contracted. No pretreatment tumor biopsies were available for baseline clonotypes.

Assay used: immunoSEQ multiplex PCR; TCRdb lists only in-frame clones, some missing. The profile shows 45,000 to 55,000 clones, around three quarters of them singletons. The sequence was obtained from a woman in her 70s with renal cell carcinoma. Material: blood, obtained from a patient whose treatment included radiotherapy and nephrectomy. This chain connects TRBV19 to TRBJ2-1, with D perhaps TRBD2 (5 bases). The CDR3 here is CASSRGRGYNEQFF. The CDR3 DNA follows: TGTGCCAGTAGTAGAGGGAGAGGCTACAATGAGCAGTTCTTC.